Listed below are T cell receptor beta chains from one sample, sequenced in a study of cytomegalovirus exposure and HLA in healthy donors. Data came from immunoSEQ multiplex PCR; TCRdb stores just in-frame clones and leaves some out. The sample gives about 100,000 clones, about 70% of which show up once; 2.6% is in the top ten. The sample consisted of PBMCs. These TCRs come from a man between 50 and 59 years old in good health and CMV-seropositive. CDR3s include the opening cysteine and the closing phenylalanine or tryptophan. A D gene is named only where the DNA matches it firmly. The size field is filled for only some rows; it gives once, few, many or a size class.

v_gene	abundance	d_gene	j_gene	CDR3nt	CDR3aa
TRBV5-5	NA	TRBD1	TRBJ2-5	TGTGCCAGCAGCTTGGACGGCAGGGGGCAAGAGACCCAGTACTTC	CASSLDGRGQETQYF
TRBV6-1	NA	TRBD1	TRBJ1-6	TGTGCCAGCAGGGTGACAGGGTCGGGGTCACCCCTCCACTTT	CASRVTGSGSPLHF
TRBV19	NA	TRBD2	TRBJ2-2	TGTGCCAGTAGCCCCCCCAGGACTAGCGGGAGGGCCTCCGGGGAGCTGTTTTTT	CASSPPRTSGRASGELFF
TRBV10-1	NA	NA	TRBJ2-7	TGCGCCAGCACCTCCTCCTACGAGCAGTACTTC	CASTSSYEQYF
TRBV15	NA	NA	TRBJ1-1	TGTGCCACCAGCAGAGATGAACGTGGCGCTTTCTTT	CATSRDERGAFF
TRBV6-5	NA	NA	TRBJ1-5	TGTGCCAGCAGCCCGACGGGTAGCAATCAGCCCCAGCATTTT	CASSPTGSNQPQHF
TRBV30	few	NA	TRBJ2-1	TGTGCCTGGAGTATTGGCGGCTACAATGAGCAGTTCTTC	CAWSIGGYNEQFF
TRBV5-4	few	TRBD1	TRBJ1-1	TGTGCCAGCAGCTTCTGGAGGGGGCGGCGGGGGAACACTGAAGCTTTCTTT	CASSFWRGRRGNTEAFF
TRBV4-2	NA	NA	TRBJ1-1	TGTGCCAGCAGCCAAGACGGCAGGTACACTGAAGCTTTCTTT	CASSQDGRYTEAFF
TRBV28	NA	NA	TRBJ1-2	TGTGCCAGCAGCTCACTCCCCGGGGGCTACACCTTC	CASSSLPGGYTF
TRBV7-2	NA	TRBD2	TRBJ2-5	TGTGCCAGCAGTAAAGGACTAGCGGCGGAGGGGGAGACCCAGTACTTC	CASSKGLAAEGETQYF
TRBV27	NA	NA	TRBJ2-7	TGTGCCAGCAGTTTTTCTCCGAGCGGGCACGAGCAGTACTTC	CASSFSPSGHEQYF
TRBV5-1	NA	NA	TRBJ1-3	TGCGCCAGCAGCTTGAGTGGCCTTACTGGAAACACCATATATTTT	CASSLSGLTGNTIYF
TRBV10-3	NA	TRBD1	TRBJ1-5	TGTGCCATCCAGAGGGACAGAGATCAGCCCCAGCATTTT	CAIQRDRDQPQHF
TRBV5-1	NA	TRBD1	TRBJ2-1	TGCGCCAGCACTAATTCATACAGGGGTTACAATGAGCAGTTCTTC	CASTNSYRGYNEQFF
TRBV6-5	NA	TRBD1	TRBJ2-1	TGTGCCAGCAGTTACTCGGGGACAGGGCGCGACAATGAGCAGTTCTTC	CASSYSGTGRDNEQFF
TRBV5-8	NA	NA	TRBJ1-2	TGTGCCAGCAGCTTAAAGGAGATGGGCTACACCTTC	CASSLKEMGYTF
TRBV7-8	NA	TRBD2	TRBJ2-5	TGTGCCAGTCTCCCCGGGGGACTAGAGGAGACCCAGTACTTC	CASLPGGLEETQYF
TRBV5-1	NA	NA	TRBJ1-6	TGCGCCAGCAGCTTGGAAAGGACACGGTCCTATAATTCACCCCTCCACTTT	CASSLERTRSYNSPLHF
TRBV5-1	NA	TRBD1	TRBJ2-7	TGCGCCAGCAGCTTAGGACAGGGGGCTTCGGGAGAGCAGTACTTC	CASSLGQGASGEQYF
TRBV6-1	NA	NA	TRBJ1-6	TGTGCCAGCAGACAGGTCGATTCACCCCTCCACTTT	CASRQVDSPLHF
TRBV12-5	NA	NA	TRBJ2-1	TGTGCTAGTGGTTGGTGGGAGGGGGATGAGCAGTTCTTC	CASGWWEGDEQFF